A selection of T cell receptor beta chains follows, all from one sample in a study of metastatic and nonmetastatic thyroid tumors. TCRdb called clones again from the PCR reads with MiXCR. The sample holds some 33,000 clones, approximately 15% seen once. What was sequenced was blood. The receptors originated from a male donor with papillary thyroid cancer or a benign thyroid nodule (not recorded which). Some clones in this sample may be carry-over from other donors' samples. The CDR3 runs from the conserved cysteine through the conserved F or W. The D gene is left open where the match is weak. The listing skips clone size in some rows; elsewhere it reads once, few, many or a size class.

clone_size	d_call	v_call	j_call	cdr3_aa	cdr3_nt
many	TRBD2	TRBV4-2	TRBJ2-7	CASSQAGTSGRFNEQYF	TGTGCCAGCAGCCAAGCCGGGACTAGCGGGAGATTTAACGAGCAGTACTTC
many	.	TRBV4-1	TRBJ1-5	CASSQDSYSNQPQHF	TGCGCCAGCAGCCAAGACAGCTATAGCAATCAGCCCCAGCATTTT
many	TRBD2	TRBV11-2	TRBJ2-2	CASSLSPGGAGGGELFF	TGTGCCAGCAGCTTAAGCCCGGGGGGGGCAGGTGGCGGGGAGCTGTTTTTT
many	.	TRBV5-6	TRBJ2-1	CASSSQAATYNEQFF	TGTGCCAGCAGCTCACAGGCGGCGACTTACAATGAGCAGTTCTTC
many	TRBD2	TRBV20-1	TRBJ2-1	CSAPRAGTSSYNEQFF	TGCAGTGCCCCGAGAGCGGGAACCAGCTCCTACAATGAGCAGTTCTTC
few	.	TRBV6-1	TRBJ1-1	CASRQGEHTEAFF	TGTGCCAGCAGACAGGGTGAGCACACTGAAGCTTTCTTT
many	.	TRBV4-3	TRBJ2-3	CASSQDGAGLADTQYF	TGCGCCAGCAGCCAAGATGGGGCGGGACTGGCAGATACGCAGTATTTT
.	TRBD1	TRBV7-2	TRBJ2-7	CASSASPGQGYEQYF	TGTGCCAGCAGCGCCTCCCCGGGACAGGGCTACGAGCAGTACTTC
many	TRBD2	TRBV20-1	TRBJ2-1	CSARWGSGGFNEQFF	TGCAGTGCTAGATGGGGTAGCGGGGGGTTCAATGAGCAGTTCTTC
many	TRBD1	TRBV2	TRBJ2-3	CASAEGQFSTDTQYF	TGTGCCAGCGCCGAGGGACAGTTTTCCACAGATACGCAGTATTTT
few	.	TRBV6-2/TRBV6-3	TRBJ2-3	CASSGGASTDTQYF	TGTGCCAGCAGTGGGGGAGCTAGCACAGATACGCAGTATTTT
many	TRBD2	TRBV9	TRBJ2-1	CASSGDTSGPFDEQFF	TGTGCCAGCAGCGGAGATACTAGCGGGCCATTCGATGAGCAGTTCTTC
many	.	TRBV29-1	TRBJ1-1	CSVQGVRNTEAFF	TGCAGCGTCCAGGGCGTACGGAACACTGAAGCTTTCTTT
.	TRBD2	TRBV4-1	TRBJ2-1	CASSPTTRAGGGNEQFF	TGCGCCAGCAGCCCCACTACCCGGGCGGGAGGGGGAAATGAGCAGTTCTTC
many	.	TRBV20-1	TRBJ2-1	CSALGGLAAWDEQFF	TGCAGTGCCCTCGGGGGGCTAGCGGCTTGGGATGAGCAGTTCTTC
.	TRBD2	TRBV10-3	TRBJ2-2	CATQTSGITGELFF	TGTGCCACCCAGACTAGCGGTATAACAGGGGAGCTGTTTTTT
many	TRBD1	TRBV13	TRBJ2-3	CASSHLPGQGRGWEDTQYF	TGTGCCAGCAGCCACTTGCCGGGACAGGGGCGAGGTTGGGAGGATACGCAGTATTTT
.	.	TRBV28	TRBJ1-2	CASTPDRGYGYTF	TGTGCCAGCACCCCGGACCGGGGGTATGGCTACACCTTC
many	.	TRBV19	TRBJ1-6	CASSPFAGQPVSPLHF	TGTGCCAGTAGTCCTTTCGCTGGACAGCCAGTTTCACCCCTCCACTTT
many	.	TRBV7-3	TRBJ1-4	CASSSRGGEKLFF	TGTGCCAGCAGCTCCCGAGGGGGTGAAAAACTGTTTTTT
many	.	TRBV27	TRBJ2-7	CASSSRRYEQYF	TGTGCCAGCAGTTCCCGAAGATACGAGCAGTACTTC
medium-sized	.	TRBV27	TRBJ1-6	CASSQAGANSPLHF	TGTGCCAGCAGTCAGGCAGGTGCTAATTCACCCCTCCACTTT
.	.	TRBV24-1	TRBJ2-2	CATSDLRRSTGELFF	TGTGCCACCAGTGATTTGCGGAGAAGCACCGGGGAGCTGTTTTTT
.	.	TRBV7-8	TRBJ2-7	CASSLGPDRSSYEQYF	TGTGCCAGCAGCTTAGGGCCTGACAGGAGCTCCTACGAGCAGTACTTC
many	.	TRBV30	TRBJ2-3	CAWSRPGARGPTDTQYF	TGTGCCTGGAGCCGACCCGGGGCCAGGGGCCCCACAGATACGCAGTATTTT
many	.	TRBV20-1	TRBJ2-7	CSARDLKGRTYEQYF	TGCAGTGCTAGAGATTTGAAAGGTAGAACCTACGAGCAGTACTTC
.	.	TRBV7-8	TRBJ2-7	CASSLGAAIGSQNEQYF	TGTGCCAGCAGCTTAGGTGCTGCTATCGGGAGCCAGAACGAGCAGTACTTC
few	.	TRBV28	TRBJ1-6	CASQGNYNSPLHF	TGTGCCAGTCAAGGGAACTATAATTCACCCCTCCACTTT
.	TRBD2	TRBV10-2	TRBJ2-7	CASSTLAGEPEQYF	TGCGCCAGCAGTACCCTAGCGGGAGAACCCGAGCAATACTTC